This T cell receptor beta chain is from a study of cytomegalovirus exposure and HLA in healthy donors. Study-level results: In a later analysis, TCR association rates varied by HLA locus: DRB1 most, HLA-C fewest. An analysis done earlier found most TCR beta V segments productive about 87% or about 30% of the time. In a later analysis, an Asian-associated ancestry cluster reportedly showed fewer N-insertions than the 666-donor mean.

A note on this clone: Its matching antigen is unknown.

V lost 2 bases and J 4 bases, leaving 12 bases between the germline ends. CDR1 SGHDT and CDR2 YYEEEE come from the germline V gene. CDR3 length equals 15 residues. PCR involved 60 Vbeta and 13 Jbeta primers. The authors' processing: Approximately 11 million shared chains were among 80 million or so unique TCR beta chains counted in a later analysis. Here immunoSEQ multiplex PCR was the method, and the copy in TCRdb shows in-frame clones only, minus some. D and trimming were read from the DNA, whereas the V and J calls and clone size are those reported in that table. The sample holds approximately 240,000 clones, about 89% seen once.

Source material: PBMCs. The clonotype comes from a woman younger than 30 in good health and CMV-seronegative. The V gene is TRBV5-6, the J gene TRBJ2-2; weak D call: TRBD1 (5 bases). The CDR3 DNA sequence: TGTGCCAGCAGCTTAGTCAGGGTGGGCACCGGGGAGCTGTTTTTT. As protein: CASSLVRVGTGELFF.